Given below is one TCR beta chain in context. The target antigen is unknown. Both 60 Vbeta primers and 13 Jbeta primers went into the PCR. Only in-frame clones appear in the TCRdb table, and some are missing; sequencing was by immunoSEQ multiplex PCR. The data hold more than 150,000 clones, with around 80% observed a single time. Germline CDR1 is MNHNS and CDR2 is SASEGT. Trimming took off 5 bases at V and 1 base at J, with 9 bases between the two ends. The CDR3 runs to 14 residues. The sample belongs to a study of cytomegalovirus exposure and HLA in healthy donors. Study-level findings and limits: There was a cluster of highly shared sequence variants that was likely a sequencing artifact. Some V segments, including TRBV6-2 and TRBV6-3, were excluded as indistinguishable. Cytomegalovirus status, reportedly, was diagnosed with high specificity and sensitivity by the classifier.

This receptor was taken from a woman between 35 and 50 years old in good health and CMV-seropositive. The specimen was PBMCs. The chain combines TRBV6-1 with TRBJ1-5; D is possibly TRBD1 (6 bases). In nucleotides, the CDR3 is TGTGCCAGCAGTCAACAGGGAAGCAATCAGCCCCAGCATTTT. Protein sequence: CASSQQGSNQPQHF.